This T cell receptor beta chain was identified in a study of T cells in Graves' hyperthyroidism and ophthalmopathy. Study as a whole: Peripheral blood collection took place at initial diagnosis, before any treatment.

TCR beta CDR3 regions were amplified from RNA transcripts. A first-round RT-PCR of the TCR CDR3 used the HTBI primer set. Each CDR3 protein is one row after TCRdb ran MiXCR on the multiplex PCR reads. The sample contains approximately 370,000 distinct CDR3 sequences, about 15% of which appear only once. This clonotype has at least ten counts. V lost 1 base, J lost 3 bases, and 9 bases lay in between. From germline, CDR1 is SGHVS and CDR2 FQNEAQ. CDR3 length equals 14 residues. Disease duration under 2 months; hyperthyroidism patients were aged 18 to 65. The receptor was derived from a woman between 25 and 40 years old with Graves' hyperthyroidism. This chain uses TRBV7-8 with TRBJ2-5; D not certain. The source material was blood. Here the CDR3 reads CASSLERLKETQYF. The CDR3 region has the DNA TGTGCCAGCAGCTTAGAACGGCTGAAAGAGACCCAGTACTTC.